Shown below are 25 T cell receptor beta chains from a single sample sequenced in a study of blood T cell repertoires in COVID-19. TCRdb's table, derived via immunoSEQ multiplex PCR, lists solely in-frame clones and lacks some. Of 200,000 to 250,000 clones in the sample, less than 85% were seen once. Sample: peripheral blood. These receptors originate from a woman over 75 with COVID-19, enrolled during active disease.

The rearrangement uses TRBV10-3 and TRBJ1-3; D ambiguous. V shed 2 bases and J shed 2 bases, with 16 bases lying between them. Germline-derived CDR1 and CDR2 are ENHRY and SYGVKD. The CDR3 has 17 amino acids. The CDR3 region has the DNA TGTGCCATCAGTGAGCCCGGTCGCGTTAGAACTGGAAACACCATATATTTT. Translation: CAISEPGRVRTGNTIYF.

The CDR3 is CASSEALRGTPQHF. DNA of the CDR3: TGTGCCAGCAGTGAAGCGCTCCGGGGGACGCCCCAGCATTTT. J is TRBJ1-5 and V is TRBV2; weak D call: TRBD1 (5 bases). The CDR3 contains 14 residues. Germline CDR1 is SNHLY and CDR2 is FYNNEI. Trimming took 0 bases from V and 9 from J, leaving 12 bases between them.

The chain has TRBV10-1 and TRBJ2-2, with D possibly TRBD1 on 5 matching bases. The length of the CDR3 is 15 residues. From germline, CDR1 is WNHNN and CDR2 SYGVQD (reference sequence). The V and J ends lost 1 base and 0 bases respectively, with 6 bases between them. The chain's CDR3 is CASSELTANTGELFF. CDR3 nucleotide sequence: TGCGCCAGCAGTGAGTTGACAGCGAACACCGGGGAGCTGTTTTTT.

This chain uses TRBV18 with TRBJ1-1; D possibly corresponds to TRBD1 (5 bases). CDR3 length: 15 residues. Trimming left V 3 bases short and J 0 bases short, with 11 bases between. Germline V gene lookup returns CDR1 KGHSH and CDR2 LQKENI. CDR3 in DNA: TGTGCCAGCTCACCGTGGGGGGTCATGAACACTGAAGCTTTCTTT. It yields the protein CASSPWGVMNTEAFF.

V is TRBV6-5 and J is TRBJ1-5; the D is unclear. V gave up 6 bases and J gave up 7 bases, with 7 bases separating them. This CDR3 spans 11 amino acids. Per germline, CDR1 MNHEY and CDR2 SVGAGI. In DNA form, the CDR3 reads TGTGCCAGCAGAAACAGACAGCCCCAGCATTTT. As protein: CASRNRQPQHF.

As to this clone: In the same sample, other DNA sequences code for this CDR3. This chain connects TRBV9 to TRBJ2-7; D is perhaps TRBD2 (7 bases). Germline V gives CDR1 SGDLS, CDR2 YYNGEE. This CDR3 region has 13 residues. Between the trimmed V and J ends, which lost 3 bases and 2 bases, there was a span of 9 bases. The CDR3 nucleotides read TGTGCCAGCAGCGCCGGGGGGCCCTACGAGCAGTACTTC. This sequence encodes CASSAGGPYEQYF.

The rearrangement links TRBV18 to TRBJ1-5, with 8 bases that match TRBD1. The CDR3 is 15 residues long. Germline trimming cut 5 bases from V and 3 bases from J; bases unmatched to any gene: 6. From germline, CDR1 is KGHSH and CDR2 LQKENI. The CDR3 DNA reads TGTGCCAGCTCATTTACAGGGGGGCCCAATCAGCCCCAGCATTTT. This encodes CASSFTGGPNQPQHF.

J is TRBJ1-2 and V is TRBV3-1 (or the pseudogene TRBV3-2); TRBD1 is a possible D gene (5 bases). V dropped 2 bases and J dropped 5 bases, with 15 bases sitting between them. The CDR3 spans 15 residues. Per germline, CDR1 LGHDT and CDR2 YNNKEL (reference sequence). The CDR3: CASSQTRDGGYGYTF. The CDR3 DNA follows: TGTGCCAGCAGCCAAACCCGGGACGGAGGGTATGGCTACACCTTC.

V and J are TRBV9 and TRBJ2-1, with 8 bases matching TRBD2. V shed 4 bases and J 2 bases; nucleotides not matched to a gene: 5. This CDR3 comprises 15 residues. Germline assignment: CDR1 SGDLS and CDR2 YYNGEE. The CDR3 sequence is CASSLTGGPYNEQFF. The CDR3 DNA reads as TGTGCCAGCAGCCTTACGGGGGGGCCCTACAATGAGCAGTTCTTC.

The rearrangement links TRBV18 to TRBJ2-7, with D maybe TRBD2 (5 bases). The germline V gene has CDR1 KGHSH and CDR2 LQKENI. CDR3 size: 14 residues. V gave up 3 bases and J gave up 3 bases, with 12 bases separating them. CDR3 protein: CASSPAGGYYEQYF. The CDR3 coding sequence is TGTGCCAGCTCACCCGCGGGCGGCTACTACGAGCAGTACTTC. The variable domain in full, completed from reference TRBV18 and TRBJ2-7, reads NAGVMQNPRHLVRRRGQEARLRCSPMKGHSHVYWYRQLPEEGLKFMVYLQKENIIDESGMPKERFSAEFPKEGPSILRIQQVVRGDSAAYFCASSPAGGYYEQYFGPGTRLTVT.

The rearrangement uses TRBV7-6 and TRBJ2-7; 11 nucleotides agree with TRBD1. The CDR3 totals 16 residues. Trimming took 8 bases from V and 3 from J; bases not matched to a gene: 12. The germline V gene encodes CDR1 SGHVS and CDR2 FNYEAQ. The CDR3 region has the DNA TGTGCCAGCCCCCTGGGTTCTGGGACAGGGGGCTACGAGCAGTACTTC. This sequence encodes CASPLGSGTGGYEQYF.

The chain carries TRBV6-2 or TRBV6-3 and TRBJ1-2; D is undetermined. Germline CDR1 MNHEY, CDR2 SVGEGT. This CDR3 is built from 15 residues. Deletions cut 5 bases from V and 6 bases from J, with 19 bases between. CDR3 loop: CASSTLIGGEHGYTF. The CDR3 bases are TGTGCCAGCAGTACCCTAATCGGCGGGGAACATGGCTACACCTTC.

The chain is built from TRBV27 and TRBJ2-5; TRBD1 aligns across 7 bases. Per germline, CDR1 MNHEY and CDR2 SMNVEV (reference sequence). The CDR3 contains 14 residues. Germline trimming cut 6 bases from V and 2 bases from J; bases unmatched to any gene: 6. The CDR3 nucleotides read TGTGCCAGCAGCCGTCGGGGACAGCAAGAGACCCAGTACTTC. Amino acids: CASSRRGQQETQYF.

The CDR3 region has the DNA TGTGCCAGCAGGCGGGGTGGCGACTATGGCTACACCTTC. It is translated as CASRRGGDYGYTF. The gene calls are TRBV27 and TRBJ1-2; D ambiguous. CDR1 MNHEY and CDR2 SMNVEV come from the germline V gene (reference sequence). V shed 6 bases and J shed 3 bases, with 11 bases lying between them. The CDR3 contains 13 residues.

The CDR3 spells CASSLASTRAETQYF. The CDR3 DNA follows: TGCGCCAGCAGCTTGGCCAGTACTAGGGCAGAGACCCAGTACTTC. The gene calls are TRBV5-1 and TRBJ2-5; a possible D gene is TRBD2 (5 bases). Trimming cost V 0 bases and J 4 bases, with 13 bases left between them. CDR1 is SGHRS, CDR2 YFSETQ, per germline. The CDR3 extends over 15 amino acids.

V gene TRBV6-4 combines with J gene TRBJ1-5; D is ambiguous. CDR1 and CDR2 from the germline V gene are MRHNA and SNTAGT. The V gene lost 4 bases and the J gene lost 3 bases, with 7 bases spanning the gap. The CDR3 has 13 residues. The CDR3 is CASSVFLNQPQHF. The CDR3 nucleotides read TGTGCCAGCAGTGTGTTTCTCAATCAGCCCCAGCATTTT.

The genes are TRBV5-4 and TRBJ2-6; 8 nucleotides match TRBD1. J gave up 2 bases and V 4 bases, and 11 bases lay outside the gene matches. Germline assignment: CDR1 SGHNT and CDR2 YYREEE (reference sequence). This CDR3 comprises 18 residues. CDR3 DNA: TGTGCCAGCAGCCCGGACAGGGTTGGGTCTGCTGGGGCCAACGTCCTGACTTTC. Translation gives CASSPDRVGSAGANVLTF.

DNA for the CDR3: TGTGCCAGTGGGGTGGGACAGACTACCAATCAGCCCCAGCATTTT. Its translation: CASGVGQTTNQPQHF. The chain employs TRBV19 and TRBJ1-5; 7 bases match TRBD1. This CDR3 is 15 amino acids long. V shed 8 bases and J 3 bases; nucleotides not matched to a gene: 10. The germline V gene has CDR1 LNHDA and CDR2 SQIVND (reference sequence).

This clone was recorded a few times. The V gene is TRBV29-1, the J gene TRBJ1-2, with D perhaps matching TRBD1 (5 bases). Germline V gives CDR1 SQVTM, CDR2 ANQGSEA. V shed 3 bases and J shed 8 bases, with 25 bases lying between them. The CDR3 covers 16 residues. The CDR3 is CSVDSRDGTPSEGYTF. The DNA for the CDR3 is TGCAGCGTTGACTCCCGGGATGGGACTCCCTCGGAAGGCTACACCTTC.

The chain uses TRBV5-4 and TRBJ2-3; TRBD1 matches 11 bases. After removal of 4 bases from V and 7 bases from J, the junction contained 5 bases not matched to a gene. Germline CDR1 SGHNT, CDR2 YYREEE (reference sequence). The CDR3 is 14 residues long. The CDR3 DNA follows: TGTGCCAGCAGCCCGGACAGGGGGCCGTATACGCAGTATTTT. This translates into CASSPDRGPYTQYF. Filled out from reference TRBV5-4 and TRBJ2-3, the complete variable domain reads ETGVTQSPTHLIKTRGQQVTLRCSSQSGHNTVSWYQQALGQGPQFIFQYYREEENGRGNFPPRFSGLQFPNYSSELNVNALELDDSALYLCASSPDRGPYTQYFGPGTRLTVL.

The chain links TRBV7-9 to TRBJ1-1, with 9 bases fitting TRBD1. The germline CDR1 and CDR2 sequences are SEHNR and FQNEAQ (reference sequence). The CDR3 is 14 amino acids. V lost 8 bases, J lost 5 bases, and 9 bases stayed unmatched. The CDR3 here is CASPEQGASTEAFF. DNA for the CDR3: TGTGCCAGCCCTGAACAGGGGGCGAGTACTGAAGCTTTCTTT.

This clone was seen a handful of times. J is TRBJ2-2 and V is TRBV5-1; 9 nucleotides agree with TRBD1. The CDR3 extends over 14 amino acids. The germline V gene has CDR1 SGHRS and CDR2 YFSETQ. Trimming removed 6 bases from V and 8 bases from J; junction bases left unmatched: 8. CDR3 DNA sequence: TGCGCCAGCACCCTAGACAGGGGGTTAGGGGAGCTGTTTTTT. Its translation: CASTLDRGLGELFF.

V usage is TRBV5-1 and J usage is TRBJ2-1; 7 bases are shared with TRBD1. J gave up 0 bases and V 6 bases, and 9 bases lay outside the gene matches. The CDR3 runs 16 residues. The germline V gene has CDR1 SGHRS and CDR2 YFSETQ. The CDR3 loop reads CASTYGQASSYNEQFF. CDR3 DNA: TGCGCCAGCACCTACGGACAGGCAAGCTCCTACAATGAGCAGTTCTTC.

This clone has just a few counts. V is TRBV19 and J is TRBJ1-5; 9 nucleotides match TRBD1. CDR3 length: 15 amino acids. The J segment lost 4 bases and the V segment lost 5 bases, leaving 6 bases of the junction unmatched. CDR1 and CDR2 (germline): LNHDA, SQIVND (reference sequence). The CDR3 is CASSVGQGLNQPQHF. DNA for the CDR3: TGTGCCAGTAGTGTGGGACAGGGTCTTAATCAGCCCCAGCATTTT. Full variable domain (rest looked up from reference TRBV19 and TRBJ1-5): DGGITQSPKYLFRKEGQNVTLSCEQNLNHDAMYWYRQDPGQGLRLIYYSQIVNDFQKGDIAEGYSVSREKKESFPLTVTSAQKNPTAFYLCASSVGQGLNQPQHFGDGTRLSIL.

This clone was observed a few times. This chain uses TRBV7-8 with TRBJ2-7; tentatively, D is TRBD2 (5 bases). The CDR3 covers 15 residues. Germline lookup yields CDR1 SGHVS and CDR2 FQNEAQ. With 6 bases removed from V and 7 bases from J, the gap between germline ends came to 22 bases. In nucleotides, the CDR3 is TGTGCCAGCAGTTACGCCGGGATCCCCTTCGGGGAGCAGTACTTC. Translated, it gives CASSYAGIPFGEQYF.